This T cell receptor (beta chain) was retrieved from a study of beta chain features in type 1 diabetes. The V gene end was trimmed by 2 bases and the J gene end by 3 bases; junction bases not matched to a gene: 6. The CDR3 totals 15 residues. Germline values: CDR1 SGHDN, CDR2 FVKESK. The isolated RNA, all of it, was reverse transcribed, so expressed TCRB transcripts were what got sequenced. Profiled with immunoSEQ multiplex PCR; TCRdb holds only in-frame clones, not every one. Among around 250,000 clones listed, 25% to 35% were seen once. The clonotype was recovered from a man younger than 45 in good health. The chain is built from TRBV14 and TRBJ2-7; 8 positions agree with TRBD2. Specimen: central memory CD4+ T cells from blood. The CDR3 DNA reads TGTGCCAGCAGCCAATGGACTAGCCTAAACTACGAGCAGTACTTC. Its translation is CASSQWTSLNYEQYF.